These 18 T cell receptor beta chains came from one sample sequenced in a study of T cell responses to AZD1222 COVID-19 vaccine (dated by TCRdb to the early 2020s). The method was the immunoSEQ multiplex PCR assay. Here the immuneACCESS table is served through TCRdb, limited to in-frame sequences with V and J called. Missing clones are a known gap in these copies; in checked studies unresolved V genes cover under half, and the rest lacks a known reason. This sample gives roughly 130,000 clones in total; roughly nine tenths of them show up just once. Under 2% of the sample is held by the ten biggest clonotypes. The sample's time point label, decoded: baseline before first vaccination. This sample comprised peripheral blood, obtained on day 0 of AZD1222 vaccination. These receptors were taken from an adult in good health.

V gene TRBV7-9 combines with J gene TRBJ1-4; TRBD1 agrees at 10 bases. The CDR3 loop spans 15 amino acids. CDR1 is SEHNR, CDR2 FQNEAQ, per germline (reference sequence). The V gene end was trimmed by 5 bases and the J gene end by 4 bases; junction bases not matched to a gene: 4. CDR3 residues: CASSPWDRGNEKLFF. DNA of the CDR3: TGTGCCAGCAGCCCATGGGACAGGGGTAATGAAAAACTGTTTTTT. Full variable domain (remainder filled in from reference TRBV7-9 and TRBJ1-4): DTGVSQNPRHKITKRGQNVTFRCDPISEHNRLYWYRQTLGQGPEFLTYFQNEAQLEKSRLLSDRFSAERPKGSFSTLEIQRTEQGDSAMYLCASSPWDRGNEKLFFGSGTQLSVL.

V usage is TRBV5-3 and J usage is TRBJ1-5; D call uncertain. TRBV5-3 is labeled an ORF, and its function is uncertain. V lost 3 bases and J 2 bases, leaving 9 bases between the germline ends. The CDR3 is 14 residues long. CDR3 coding DNA: TGTGCCAGAAGCTCCTCTCCGGGCAATCAGCCCCAGCATTTT. Translating it yields CARSSSPGNQPQHF.

The gene calls are TRBV6-4 and TRBJ1-6; D ambiguous. Germline V gene lookup returns CDR1 MRHNA and CDR2 SNTAGT. Trimming stripped 6 bases from V and 10 bases from J, with 16 bases between. This CDR3 region has 14 residues. The CDR3 coding sequence is TGTGCCAGCAGGGATCAGGCGATGGGGTCACCCCTCCACTTT. Encoded protein: CASRDQAMGSPLHF.

The chain employs TRBV10-3 and TRBJ2-1; 9 bases are a match to TRBD2. The J segment lost 2 bases and the V segment lost 10 bases, leaving 3 bases of the junction unmatched. CDR3 length: 13 amino acids. Looked up from germline, CDR1 is ENHRY and CDR2 is SYGVKD. CDR3 amino acids: CATLAGTYNEQFF. Here the CDR3 DNA reads TGTGCCACCCTAGCGGGGACCTACAATGAGCAGTTCTTC.

The chain combines TRBV6-5 with TRBJ1-5; D is perhaps TRBD1 (5 bases). The CDR3 consists of 14 residues. The V end lost 6 bases, the J end lost 3 bases, and 12 bases lay between the germline ends. Germline loops: CDR1 MNHEY, CDR2 SVGAGI. CDR3 loop: CASRKNRFNQPQHF. CDR3 nucleotides: TGTGCCAGCAGGAAAAACAGGTTCAATCAGCCCCAGCATTTT.

J is TRBJ2-3 and V is TRBV1. TRBV1 counts as a pseudogene. CDR3 size: 17 residues. CDR3 region: CTSSQGGAVTHTDTQYF. CDR3 in DNA: TGCACCAGCAGCCAAGGGGGGGCTGTAACACACACAGATACGCAGTATTTT.

The genes are TRBV5-4 and TRBJ1-4, with 8 bases lining up with TRBD1. The CDR3 sequence is 15 residues long. The J segment lost 3 bases and the V segment lost 5 bases, leaving 6 bases of the junction unmatched. Germline V lookup: CDR1 SGHNT, CDR2 YYREEE (reference sequence). In DNA form, the CDR3 reads TGTGCCAGCAGTCTACGACAGGGGTCTAATGAAAAACTGTTTTTT. Amino acids: CASSLRQGSNEKLFF.

The chain uses TRBV3-1 (or the pseudogene TRBV3-2) and TRBJ1-2; tentative D call: TRBD1 (6 bases). The V gene's germline CDR1 is LGHDT and CDR2 YNNKEL (reference sequence). V was pared by 6 bases and J by 7 bases, with 18 bases between. The CDR3 length is 14 residues. The chain's CDR3 is CASRPTGSVGGYTF. DNA for the CDR3: TGTGCCAGCAGACCCACAGGGTCGGTCGGTGGCTACACCTTC.

The chain couples TRBV3-1 (or the pseudogene TRBV3-2) to TRBJ1-1; D perhaps matches TRBD1 (6 bases). Germline V gene lookup returns CDR1 LGHDT and CDR2 YNNKEL (reference sequence). The CDR3 spans 12 residues. With 4 bases removed from V and 7 bases from J, the gap between germline ends came to 10 bases. DNA of the CDR3: TGTGCCAGCAGCCGGACAGACTTTGAAGCTTTCTTT. It yields the protein CASSRTDFEAFF.

The V and J genes are TRBV27 and TRBJ1-2; no firm D call. This CDR3 is 13 amino acids long. Germline CDR1 is MNHEY and CDR2 is SMNVEV (reference sequence). The ends were cut back, 5 bases at V and 2 bases at J, with 9 bases in the middle. CDR3 protein: CASSLGANYGYTF. The DNA of the CDR3 is TGTGCCAGCAGTCTTGGCGCGAACTATGGCTACACCTTC.

The chain links TRBV15 to TRBJ2-7, with 10 bases that match TRBD1. Germline values: CDR1 LNHNV, CDR2 YYDKDF (reference sequence). The CDR3 has 17 residues. The V segment lost 0 bases and the J segment 1 base; nucleotides outside the gene matches: 6. This CDR3 reads CATSRDKGTGDSYEQYF. CDR3 nucleotide sequence: TGTGCCACCAGCAGAGATAAGGGGACAGGGGATTCCTACGAGCAGTACTTC.

The chain carries TRBV19 and TRBJ1-1; 8 positions match TRBD1. This CDR3 has 14 amino acids. Germline lookup yields CDR1 LNHDA and CDR2 SQIVND (reference sequence). Trimming removed 6 bases from V and 1 base from J; junction bases left unmatched: 4. The CDR3: CASSPGTGNTEAFF. CDR3 DNA sequence: TGTGCCAGTAGCCCCGGGACAGGGAACACTGAAGCTTTCTTT.

The V call is TRBV30, the J call TRBJ2-7, with D unclear. The CDR3 consists of 13 residues. The germline CDR1 and CDR2 sequences are GTSNPN and SVGIG (reference sequence). Trimming removed 0 bases from V and 2 bases from J, with 8 bases in between. CDR3 residues: CAWSVVRAYEQYF. The DNA for the CDR3 is TGTGCCTGGAGTGTAGTTAGGGCCTACGAGCAGTACTTC.

The chain combines TRBV3-1 (or the pseudogene TRBV3-2) with TRBJ1-2, with D perhaps TRBD1 (6 bases). The CDR3 contains 13 residues. Germline V gives CDR1 LGHDT, CDR2 YNNKEL (reference sequence). V lost 4 bases and J 4 bases, leaving 10 bases between the germline ends. As DNA, the CDR3 is TGTGCCAGCAGCCCCCACAGGGCCTATGGCTACACCTTC. This gives the protein CASSPHRAYGYTF.

V and J are TRBV19 and TRBJ2-1, with D perhaps TRBD2 (5 bases). V was shortened by 5 bases and J by 5 bases, with 19 bases between the two germline ends. CDR1 and CDR2 from the germline V gene are LNHDA and SQIVND (reference sequence). The CDR3 totals 16 residues. The CDR3 spells CASSYPTRGANNEQFF. Written as DNA, the CDR3 is TGTGCCAGTAGTTACCCAACCCGGGGAGCTAACAATGAGCAGTTCTTC.

The J gene is TRBJ1-3, the V gene TRBV4-1; 7 positions agree with TRBD1. The CDR3 totals 15 residues. The trim removed 0 bases at V and 3 bases at J, leaving 2 bases unmatched. Germline V lookup: CDR1 MGHRA, CDR2 YSYEKL. The DNA of the CDR3 is TGCGCCAGCAGCCAAGACCCAGGGGGTGGAAACACCATATATTTT. It specifies CASSQDPGGGNTIYF.

This chain joins TRBV7-2 and TRBJ2-3, with D unclear. Trimming left V 2 bases short and J 2 bases short, with 11 bases between. The CDR3 has 15 residues. Germline CDR1 reads SGHTA; CDR2 reads FQGNSA. In DNA, the CDR3 is TGTGCCAGCAGCTTACCCGTCGGTAACACAGATACGCAGTATTTT. This gives the protein CASSLPVGNTDTQYF.

This clone is classed as medium-sized (0.01 to 0.1%). The chain recombines TRBV6-2 or TRBV6-3 with TRBJ1-2; 7 bases match TRBD1. Losses at the gene ends were 6 bases for V and 4 bases for J; bases not matched to a gene: 23. The CDR3 loop spans 19 amino acids. Germline lookup yields CDR1 MNHEY and CDR2 SVGEGT. The CDR3, as DNA: TGTGCCAGCAGCAACCAAATCCGGGACAGCAACTTCCCGACCTATGGCTACACCTTC. Encoded protein: CASSNQIRDSNFPTYGYTF.